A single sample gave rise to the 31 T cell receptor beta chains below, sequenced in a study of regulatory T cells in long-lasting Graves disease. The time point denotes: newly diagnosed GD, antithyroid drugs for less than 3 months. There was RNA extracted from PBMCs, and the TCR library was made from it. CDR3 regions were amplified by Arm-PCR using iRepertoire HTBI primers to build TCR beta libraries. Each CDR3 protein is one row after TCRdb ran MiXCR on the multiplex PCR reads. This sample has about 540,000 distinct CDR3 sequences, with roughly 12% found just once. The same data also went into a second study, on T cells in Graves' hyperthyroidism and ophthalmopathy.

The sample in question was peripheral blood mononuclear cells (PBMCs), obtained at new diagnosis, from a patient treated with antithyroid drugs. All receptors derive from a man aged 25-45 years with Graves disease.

CDR3 protein: CASSFNRDSTYEQYF. CDR3 DNA: TGTGCCAGCAGTTTTAACCGGGACTCCACCTACGAGCAGTACTTC. The chain uses TRBV28 and TRBJ2-7, with TRBD2 as a possible D gene (6 bases). Per the germline V gene, CDR1 is MDHEN and CDR2 is SYDVKM. The CDR3 sequence is 15 residues long. V lost 3 bases and J 2 bases, leaving 14 bases between the germline ends.

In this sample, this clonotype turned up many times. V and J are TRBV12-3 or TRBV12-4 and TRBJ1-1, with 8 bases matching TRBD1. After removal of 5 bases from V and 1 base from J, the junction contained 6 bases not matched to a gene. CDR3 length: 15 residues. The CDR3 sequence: CASSQRTGRNTEAFF. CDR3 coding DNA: TGTGCCAGCAGTCAACGGACAGGGAGGAACACTGAAGCTTTCTTT.

This CDR3 is CASSFLGGTDTQYF. The CDR3 DNA follows: TGTGCCAGCAGTTTCCTGGGAGGTACAGATACGCAGTATTTT. The V and J genes are TRBV27 and TRBJ2-3, with a weak D call TRBD2 (6 bases). The CDR3 covers 14 residues. Germline V gene sequence: CDR1 MNHEY, CDR2 SMNVEV (reference sequence). The V end lost 3 bases, the J end lost 3 bases, and 10 bases lay between the germline ends.

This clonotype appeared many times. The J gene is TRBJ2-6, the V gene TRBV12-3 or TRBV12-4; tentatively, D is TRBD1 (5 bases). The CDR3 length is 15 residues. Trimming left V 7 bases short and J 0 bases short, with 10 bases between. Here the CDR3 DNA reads TGTGCCAGCAATCTAGGGGTCTCTGGGGCCAACGTCCTGACTTTC. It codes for CASNLGVSGANVLTF.

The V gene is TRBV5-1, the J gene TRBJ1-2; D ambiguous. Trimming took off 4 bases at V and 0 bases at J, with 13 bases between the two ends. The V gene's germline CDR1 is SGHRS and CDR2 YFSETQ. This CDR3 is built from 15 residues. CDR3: CASSPGLATNYGYTF. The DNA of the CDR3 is TGCGCCAGCAGCCCCGGACTGGCGACTAACTATGGCTACACCTTC.

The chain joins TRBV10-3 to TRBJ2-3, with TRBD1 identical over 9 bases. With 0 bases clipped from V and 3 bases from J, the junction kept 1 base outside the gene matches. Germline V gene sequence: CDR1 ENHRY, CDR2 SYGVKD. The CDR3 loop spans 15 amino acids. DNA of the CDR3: TGTGCCATCAGTGAGTCGGGACAGGGAACAGATACGCAGTATTTT. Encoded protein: CAISESGQGTDTQYF.

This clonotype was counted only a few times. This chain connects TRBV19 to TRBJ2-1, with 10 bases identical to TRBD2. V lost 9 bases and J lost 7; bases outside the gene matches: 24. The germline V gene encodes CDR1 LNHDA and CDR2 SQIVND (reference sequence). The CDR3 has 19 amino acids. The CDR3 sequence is CASAIAGGAVMGHLNEQFF. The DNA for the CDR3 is TGTGCCAGCGCGATAGCGGGAGGTGCCGTGATGGGGCACCTTAATGAGCAGTTCTTC.

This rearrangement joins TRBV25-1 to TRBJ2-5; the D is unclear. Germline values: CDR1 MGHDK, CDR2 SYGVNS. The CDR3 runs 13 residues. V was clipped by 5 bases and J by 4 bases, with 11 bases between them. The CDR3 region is CASSLHGTETQYF. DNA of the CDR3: TGTGCCAGCAGTTTACACGGAACAGAGACCCAGTACTTC.

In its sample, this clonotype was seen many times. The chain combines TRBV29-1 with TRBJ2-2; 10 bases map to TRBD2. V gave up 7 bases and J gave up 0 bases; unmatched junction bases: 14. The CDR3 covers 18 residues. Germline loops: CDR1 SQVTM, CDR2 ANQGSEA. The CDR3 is CSGQTWLAGGANTGELFF. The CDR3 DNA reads TGCAGCGGTCAAACATGGTTAGCGGGAGGCGCGAACACCGGGGAGCTGTTTTTT.

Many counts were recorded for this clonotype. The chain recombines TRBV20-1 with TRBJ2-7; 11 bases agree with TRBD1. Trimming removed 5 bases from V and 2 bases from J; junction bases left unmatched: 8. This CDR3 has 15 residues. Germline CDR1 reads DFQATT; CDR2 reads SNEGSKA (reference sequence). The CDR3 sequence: CSAGPRDRGTYEQYF. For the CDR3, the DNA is TGCAGTGCTGGTCCCCGGGACAGGGGGACCTACGAGCAGTACTTC.

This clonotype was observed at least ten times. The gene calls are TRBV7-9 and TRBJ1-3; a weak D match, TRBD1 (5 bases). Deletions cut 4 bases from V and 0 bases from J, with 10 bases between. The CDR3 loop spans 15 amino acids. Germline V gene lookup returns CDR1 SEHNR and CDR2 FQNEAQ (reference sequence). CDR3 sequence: CASSSTVPSGNTIYF. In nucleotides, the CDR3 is TGTGCCAGCAGCTCGACAGTTCCCTCTGGAAACACCATATATTTT.

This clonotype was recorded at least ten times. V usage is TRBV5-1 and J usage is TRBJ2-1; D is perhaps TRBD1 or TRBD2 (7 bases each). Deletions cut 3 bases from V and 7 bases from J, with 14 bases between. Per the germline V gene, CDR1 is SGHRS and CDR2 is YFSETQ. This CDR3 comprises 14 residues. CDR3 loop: CASSWGGTENEQFF. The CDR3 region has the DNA TGCGCCAGCAGCTGGGGAGGGACAGAAAATGAGCAGTTCTTC.

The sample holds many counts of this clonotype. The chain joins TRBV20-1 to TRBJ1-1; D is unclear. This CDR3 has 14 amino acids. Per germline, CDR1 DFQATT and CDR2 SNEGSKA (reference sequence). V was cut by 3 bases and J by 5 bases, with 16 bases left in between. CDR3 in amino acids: CSARGSEGRTEAFF. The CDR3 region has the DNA TGCAGTGCTAGGGGTAGTGAGGGAAGGACTGAAGCTTTCTTT.

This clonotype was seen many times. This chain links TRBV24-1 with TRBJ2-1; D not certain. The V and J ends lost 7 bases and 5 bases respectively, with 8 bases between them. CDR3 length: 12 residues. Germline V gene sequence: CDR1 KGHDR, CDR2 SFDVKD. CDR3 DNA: TGTGCCACCAGGAGTACCAACAATGAGCAGTTCTTC. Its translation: CATRSTNNEQFF.

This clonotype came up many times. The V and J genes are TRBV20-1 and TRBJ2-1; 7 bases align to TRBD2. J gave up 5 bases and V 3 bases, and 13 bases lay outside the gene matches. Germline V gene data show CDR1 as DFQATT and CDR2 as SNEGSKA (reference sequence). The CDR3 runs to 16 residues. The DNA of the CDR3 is TGCAGTGCTAGCCCACTGGGCGGGAGACACCACAATGAGCAGTTCTTC. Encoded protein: CSASPLGGRHHNEQFF.

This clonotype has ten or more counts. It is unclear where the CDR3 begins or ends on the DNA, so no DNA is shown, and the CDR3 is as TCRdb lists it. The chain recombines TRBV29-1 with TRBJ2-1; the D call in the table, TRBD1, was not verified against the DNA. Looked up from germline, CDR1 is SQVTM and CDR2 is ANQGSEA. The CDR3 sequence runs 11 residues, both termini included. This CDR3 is CSVGAGSLKFF.

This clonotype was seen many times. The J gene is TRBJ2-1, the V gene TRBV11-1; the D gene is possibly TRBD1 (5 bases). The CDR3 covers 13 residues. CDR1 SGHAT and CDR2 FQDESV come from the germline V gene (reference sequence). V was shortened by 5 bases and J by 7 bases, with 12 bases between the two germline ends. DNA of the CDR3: TGTGCCAGCAGCACCGGACACCGGAATGAGCAGTTCTTC. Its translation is CASSTGHRNEQFF. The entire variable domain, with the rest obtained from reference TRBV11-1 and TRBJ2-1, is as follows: EAEVAQSPRYKITEKSQAVAFWCDPISGHATLYWYRQILGQGPELLVQFQDESVVDDSQLPKDRFSAERLKGVDSTLKIQPAELGDSAMYLCASSTGHRNEQFFGPGTRLTVL.

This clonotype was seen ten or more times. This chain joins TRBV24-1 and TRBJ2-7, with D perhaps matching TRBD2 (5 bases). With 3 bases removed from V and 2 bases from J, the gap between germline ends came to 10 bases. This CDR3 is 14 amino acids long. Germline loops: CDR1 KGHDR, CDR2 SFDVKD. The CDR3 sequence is CATSDADFPYEQYF. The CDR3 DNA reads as TGTGCCACCAGTGATGCGGACTTCCCCTACGAGCAGTACTTC.

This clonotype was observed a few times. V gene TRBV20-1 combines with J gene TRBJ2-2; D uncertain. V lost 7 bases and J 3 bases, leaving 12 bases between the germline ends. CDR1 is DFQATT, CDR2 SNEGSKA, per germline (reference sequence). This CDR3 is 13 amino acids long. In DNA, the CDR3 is TGCAGTGGATGGGCGGAAGACACCGGGGAGCTGTTTTTT. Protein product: CSGWAEDTGELFF.

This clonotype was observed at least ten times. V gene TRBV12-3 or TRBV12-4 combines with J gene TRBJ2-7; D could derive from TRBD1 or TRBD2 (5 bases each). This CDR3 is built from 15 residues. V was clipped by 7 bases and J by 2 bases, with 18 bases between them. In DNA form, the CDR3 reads TGTGCCAGCACCGAGAACCGGGACGGGACCTACGAGCAGTACTTC. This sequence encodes CASTENRDGTYEQYF.

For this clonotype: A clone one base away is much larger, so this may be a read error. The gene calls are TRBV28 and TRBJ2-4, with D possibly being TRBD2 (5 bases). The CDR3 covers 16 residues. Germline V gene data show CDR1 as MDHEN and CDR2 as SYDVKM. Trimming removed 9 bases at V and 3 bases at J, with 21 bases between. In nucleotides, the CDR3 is TGTGCCAGAAGGCGACTACCCCTAACTGGCAAAAACATTCAGTACTTC. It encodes CARRRLPLTGKNIQYF. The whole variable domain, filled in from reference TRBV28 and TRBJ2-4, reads DVKVTQSSRYLVKRTGEKVFLECVQDMDHENMFWYRQDPGLGLRLIYFSYDVKMKEKGDIPEGYSVSREKKERFSLILESASTNQTSMYLCARRRLPLTGKNIQYFGAGTRLSVL.

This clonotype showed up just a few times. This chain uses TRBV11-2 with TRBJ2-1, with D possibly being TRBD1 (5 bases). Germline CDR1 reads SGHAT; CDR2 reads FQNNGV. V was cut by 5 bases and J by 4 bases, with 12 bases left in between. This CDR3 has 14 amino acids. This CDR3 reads CASSTQGTYNEQFF. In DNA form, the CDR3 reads TGTGCCAGCAGCACCCAGGGTACTTACAATGAGCAGTTCTTC.

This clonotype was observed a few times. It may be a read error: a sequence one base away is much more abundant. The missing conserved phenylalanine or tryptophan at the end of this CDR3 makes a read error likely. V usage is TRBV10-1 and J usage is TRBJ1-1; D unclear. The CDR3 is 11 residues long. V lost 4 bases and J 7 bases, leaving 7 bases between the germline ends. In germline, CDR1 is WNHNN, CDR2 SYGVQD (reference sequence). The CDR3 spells CASSADGEAFS. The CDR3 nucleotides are TGCGCCAGCAGTGCCGACGGTGAAGCTTTCTCT.

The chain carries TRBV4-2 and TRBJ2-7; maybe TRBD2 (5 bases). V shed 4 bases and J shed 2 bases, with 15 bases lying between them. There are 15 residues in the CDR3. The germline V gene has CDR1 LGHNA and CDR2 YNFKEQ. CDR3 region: CASSLKRHHPYEQYF. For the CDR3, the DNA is TGTGCCAGCAGCCTTAAGCGGCACCACCCCTACGAGCAGTACTTC.

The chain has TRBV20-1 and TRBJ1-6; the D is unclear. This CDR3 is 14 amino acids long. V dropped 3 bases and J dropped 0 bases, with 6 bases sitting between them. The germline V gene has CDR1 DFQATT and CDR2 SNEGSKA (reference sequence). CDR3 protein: CSASRTSYNSPLHF. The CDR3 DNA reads TGCAGTGCTAGCAGGACCTCCTATAATTCACCCCTCCACTTT.

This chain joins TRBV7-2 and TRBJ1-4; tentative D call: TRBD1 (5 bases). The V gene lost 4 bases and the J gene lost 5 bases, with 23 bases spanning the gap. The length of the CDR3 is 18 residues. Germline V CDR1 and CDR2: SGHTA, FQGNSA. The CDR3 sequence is CASSSPGRRGAINEKLFF. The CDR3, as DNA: TGTGCCAGCAGCTCTCCGGGACGCCGAGGGGCTATCAATGAAAAACTGTTTTTT.

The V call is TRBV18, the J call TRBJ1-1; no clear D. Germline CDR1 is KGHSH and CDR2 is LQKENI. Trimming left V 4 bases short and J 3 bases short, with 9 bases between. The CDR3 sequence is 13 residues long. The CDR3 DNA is TGTGCCAGCTCACTTGTGGTGTACACTGAAGCTTTCTTT. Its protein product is CASSLVVYTEAFF.

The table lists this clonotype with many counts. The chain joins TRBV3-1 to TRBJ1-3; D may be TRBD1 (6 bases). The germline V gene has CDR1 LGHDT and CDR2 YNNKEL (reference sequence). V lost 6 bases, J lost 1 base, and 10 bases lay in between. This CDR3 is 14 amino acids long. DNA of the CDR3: TGTGCCAGCAGTGACCAGGGGTCTGGAAACACCATATATTTT. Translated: CASSDQGSGNTIYF.

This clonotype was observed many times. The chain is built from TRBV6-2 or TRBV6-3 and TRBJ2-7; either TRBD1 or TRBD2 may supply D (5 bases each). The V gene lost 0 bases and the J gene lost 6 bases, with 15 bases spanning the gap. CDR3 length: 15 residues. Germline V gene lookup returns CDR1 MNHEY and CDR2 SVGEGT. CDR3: CASSYSSSRGPEQYF. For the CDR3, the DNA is TGTGCCAGCAGTTACTCCTCTTCTCGGGGACCCGAGCAGTACTTC.

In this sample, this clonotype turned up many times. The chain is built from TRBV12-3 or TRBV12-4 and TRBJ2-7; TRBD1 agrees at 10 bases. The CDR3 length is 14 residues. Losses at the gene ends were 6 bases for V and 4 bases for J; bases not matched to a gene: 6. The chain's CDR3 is CASSPGQGVYEQYF. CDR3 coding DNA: TGTGCCAGCAGCCCCGGACAGGGGGTTTACGAGCAGTACTTC.

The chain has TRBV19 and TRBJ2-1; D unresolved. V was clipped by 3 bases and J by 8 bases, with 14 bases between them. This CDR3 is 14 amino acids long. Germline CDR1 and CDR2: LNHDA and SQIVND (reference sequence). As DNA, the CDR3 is TGTGCCAGTAGTATCAGGACGCTCGTGGATGAGCAGTTCTTC. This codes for CASSIRTLVDEQFF.